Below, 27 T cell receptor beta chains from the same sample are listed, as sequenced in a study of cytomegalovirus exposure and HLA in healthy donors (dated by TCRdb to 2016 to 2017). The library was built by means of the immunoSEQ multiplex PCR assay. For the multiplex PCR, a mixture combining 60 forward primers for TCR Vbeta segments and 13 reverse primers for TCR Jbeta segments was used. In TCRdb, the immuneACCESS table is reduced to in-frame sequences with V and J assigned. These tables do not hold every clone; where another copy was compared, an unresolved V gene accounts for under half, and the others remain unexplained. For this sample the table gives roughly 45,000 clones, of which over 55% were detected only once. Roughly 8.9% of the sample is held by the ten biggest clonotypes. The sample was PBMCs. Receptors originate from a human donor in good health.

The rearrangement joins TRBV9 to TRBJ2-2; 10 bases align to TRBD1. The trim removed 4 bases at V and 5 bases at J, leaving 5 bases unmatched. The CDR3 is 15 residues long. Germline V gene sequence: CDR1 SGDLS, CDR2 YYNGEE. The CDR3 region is CASSRDRGQTGELFF. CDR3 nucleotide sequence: TGTGCCAGCAGCCGAGACAGGGGGCAGACCGGGGAGCTGTTTTTT.

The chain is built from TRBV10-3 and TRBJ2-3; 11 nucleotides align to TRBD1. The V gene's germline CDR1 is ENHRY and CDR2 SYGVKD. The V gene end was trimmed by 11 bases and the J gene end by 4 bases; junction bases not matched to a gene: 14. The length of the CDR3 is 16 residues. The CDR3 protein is CASLLSGTGGPDTQYF. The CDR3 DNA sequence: TGTGCCTCACTTCTATCCGGGACAGGGGGTCCAGATACGCAGTATTTT.

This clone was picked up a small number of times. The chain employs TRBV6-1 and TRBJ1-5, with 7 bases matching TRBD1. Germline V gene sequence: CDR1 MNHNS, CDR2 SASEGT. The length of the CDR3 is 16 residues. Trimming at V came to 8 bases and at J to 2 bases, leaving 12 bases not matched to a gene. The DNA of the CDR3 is TGTGCCAGCTGTGTCTCCGGGACAGCGGGCAATCAGCCCCAGCATTTT. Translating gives CASCVSGTAGNQPQHF.

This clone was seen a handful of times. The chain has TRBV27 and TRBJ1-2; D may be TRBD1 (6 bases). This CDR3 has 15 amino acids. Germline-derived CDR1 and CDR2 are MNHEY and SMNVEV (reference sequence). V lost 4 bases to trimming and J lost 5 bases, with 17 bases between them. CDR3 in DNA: TGTGCCAGCAGTTCGCCCGACAGGCCGCTTTATGGCTACACCTTC. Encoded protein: CASSSPDRPLYGYTF.

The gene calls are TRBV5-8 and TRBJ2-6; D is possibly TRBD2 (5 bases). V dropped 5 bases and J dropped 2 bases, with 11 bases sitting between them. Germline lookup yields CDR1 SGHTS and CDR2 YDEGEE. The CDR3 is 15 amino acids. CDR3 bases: TGTGCCAGCAGTATGGGGAGTGCTGGGGCCAACGTCCTGACTTTC. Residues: CASSMGSAGANVLTF.

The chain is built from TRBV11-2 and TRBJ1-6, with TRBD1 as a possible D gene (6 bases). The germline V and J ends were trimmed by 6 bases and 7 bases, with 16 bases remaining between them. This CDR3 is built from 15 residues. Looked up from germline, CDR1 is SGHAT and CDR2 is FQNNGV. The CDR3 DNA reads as TGTGCCAGCAGGGCAATGGGGGCTGAGAATTCACCCCTCCACTTT. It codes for CASRAMGAENSPLHF.

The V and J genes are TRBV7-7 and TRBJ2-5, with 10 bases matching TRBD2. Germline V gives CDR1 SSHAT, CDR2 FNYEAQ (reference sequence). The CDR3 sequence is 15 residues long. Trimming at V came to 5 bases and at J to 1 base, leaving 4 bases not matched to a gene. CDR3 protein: CASSPSGGPQETQYF. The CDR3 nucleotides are TGTGCCAGCAGCCCTAGCGGGGGCCCCCAAGAGACCCAGTACTTC.

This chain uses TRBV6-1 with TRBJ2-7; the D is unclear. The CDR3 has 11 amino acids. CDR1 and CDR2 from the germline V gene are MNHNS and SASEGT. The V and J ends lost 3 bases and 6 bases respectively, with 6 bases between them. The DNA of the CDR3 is TGTGCCAGCAGTGATTCGTCCGAGCAGTACTTC. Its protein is CASSDSSEQYF.

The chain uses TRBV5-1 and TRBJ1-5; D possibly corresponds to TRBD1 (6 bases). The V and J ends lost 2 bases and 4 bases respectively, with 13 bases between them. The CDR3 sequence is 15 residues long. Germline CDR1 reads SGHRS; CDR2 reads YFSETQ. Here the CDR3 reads CASSFTGKPNQPQHF. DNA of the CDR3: TGCGCCAGCAGCTTTACAGGGAAACCTAATCAGCCCCAGCATTTT.

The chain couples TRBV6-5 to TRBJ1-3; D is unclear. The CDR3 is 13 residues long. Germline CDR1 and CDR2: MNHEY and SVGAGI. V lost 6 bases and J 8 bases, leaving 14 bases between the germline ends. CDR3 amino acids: CASSLPGQDTIYF. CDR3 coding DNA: TGTGCCAGCAGCCTTCCCGGTCAAGACACCATATATTTT.

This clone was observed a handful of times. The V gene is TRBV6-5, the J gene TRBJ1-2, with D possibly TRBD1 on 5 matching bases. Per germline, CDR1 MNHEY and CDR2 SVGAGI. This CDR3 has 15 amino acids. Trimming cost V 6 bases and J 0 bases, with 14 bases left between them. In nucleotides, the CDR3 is TGTGCCAGCAGAGACGGGGGGGAGACTAACTATGGCTACACCTTC. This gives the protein CASRDGGETNYGYTF.

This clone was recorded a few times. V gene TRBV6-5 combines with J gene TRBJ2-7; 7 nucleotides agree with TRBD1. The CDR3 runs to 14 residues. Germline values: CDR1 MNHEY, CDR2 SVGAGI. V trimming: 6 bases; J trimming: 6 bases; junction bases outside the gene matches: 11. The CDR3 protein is CASRPYDRVREQYF. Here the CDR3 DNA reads TGTGCCAGCAGACCTTACGACAGGGTACGCGAGCAGTACTTC.

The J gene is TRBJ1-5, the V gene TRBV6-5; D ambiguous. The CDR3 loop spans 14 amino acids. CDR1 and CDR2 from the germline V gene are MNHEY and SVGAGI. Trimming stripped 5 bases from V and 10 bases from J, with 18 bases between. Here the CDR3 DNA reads TGTGCCAGCAGTCCTGCGGCCCCGGGAGCACCCCAGCATTTT. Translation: CASSPAAPGAPQHF.

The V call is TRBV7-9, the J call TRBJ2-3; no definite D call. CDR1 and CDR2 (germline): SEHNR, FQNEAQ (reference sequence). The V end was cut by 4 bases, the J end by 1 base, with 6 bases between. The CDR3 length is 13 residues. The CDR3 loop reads CASSSRGTDTQYF. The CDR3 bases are TGTGCCAGCAGCTCCCGGGGCACAGATACGCAGTATTTT.

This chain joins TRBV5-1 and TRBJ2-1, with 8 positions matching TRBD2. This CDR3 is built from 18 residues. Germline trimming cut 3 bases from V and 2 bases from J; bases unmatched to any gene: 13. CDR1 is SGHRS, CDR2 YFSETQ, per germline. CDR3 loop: CASSSSAGASTAYNEQFF. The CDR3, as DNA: TGCGCCAGCAGCTCTTCAGCGGGGGCCTCAACTGCCTACAATGAGCAGTTCTTC.

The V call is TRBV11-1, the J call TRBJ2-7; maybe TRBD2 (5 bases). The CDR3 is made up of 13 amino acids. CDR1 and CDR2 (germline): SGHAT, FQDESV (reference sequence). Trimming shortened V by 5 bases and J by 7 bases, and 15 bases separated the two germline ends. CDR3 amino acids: CASSATGRREQYF. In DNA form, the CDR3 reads TGTGCCAGCAGCGCCACGGGCAGGAGGGAGCAGTACTTC.

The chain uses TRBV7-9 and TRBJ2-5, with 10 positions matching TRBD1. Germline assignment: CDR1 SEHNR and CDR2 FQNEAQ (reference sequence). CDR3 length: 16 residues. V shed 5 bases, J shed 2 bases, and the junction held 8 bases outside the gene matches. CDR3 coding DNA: TGTGCCAGCAGCGATTGGACAGGGGGTCCTCAAGAGACCCAGTACTTC. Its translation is CASSDWTGGPQETQYF.

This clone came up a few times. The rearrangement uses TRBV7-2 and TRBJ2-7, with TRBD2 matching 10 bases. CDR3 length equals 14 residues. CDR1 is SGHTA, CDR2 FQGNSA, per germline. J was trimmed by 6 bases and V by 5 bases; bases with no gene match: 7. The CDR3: CASSPWTSGAEQYF. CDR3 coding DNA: TGTGCCAGCAGCCCTTGGACTAGCGGTGCCGAGCAGTACTTC.

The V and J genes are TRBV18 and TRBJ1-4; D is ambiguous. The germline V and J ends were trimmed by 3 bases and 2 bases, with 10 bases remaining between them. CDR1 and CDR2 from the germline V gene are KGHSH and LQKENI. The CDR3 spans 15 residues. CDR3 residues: CASSPRRATNEKLFF. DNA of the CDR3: TGTGCCAGCTCACCGAGGAGAGCCACTAATGAAAAACTGTTTTTT.

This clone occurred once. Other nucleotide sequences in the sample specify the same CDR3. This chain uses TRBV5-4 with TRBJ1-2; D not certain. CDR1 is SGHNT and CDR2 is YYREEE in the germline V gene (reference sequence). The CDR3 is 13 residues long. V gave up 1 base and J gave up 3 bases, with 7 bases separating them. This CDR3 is CASSLPGDYGYTF. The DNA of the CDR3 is TGTGCCAGCAGCTTGCCCGGAGACTATGGCTACACCTTC. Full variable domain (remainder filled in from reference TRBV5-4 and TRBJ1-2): ETGVTQSPTHLIKTRGQQVTLRCSSQSGHNTVSWYQQALGQGPQFIFQYYREEENGRGNFPPRFSGLQFPNYSSELNVNALELDDSALYLCASSLPGDYGYTFGSGTRLTVV.

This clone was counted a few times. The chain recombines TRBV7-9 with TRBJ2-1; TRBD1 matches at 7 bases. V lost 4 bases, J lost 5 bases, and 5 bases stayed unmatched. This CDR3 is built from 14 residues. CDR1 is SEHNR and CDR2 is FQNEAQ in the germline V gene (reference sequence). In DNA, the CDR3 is TGTGCCAGCAGCTCCCGGACAGGTCACAATGAGCAGTTCTTC. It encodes CASSSRTGHNEQFF. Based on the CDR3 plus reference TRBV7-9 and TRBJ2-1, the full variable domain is DTGVSQNPRHKITKRGQNVTFRCDPISEHNRLYWYRQTLGQGPEFLTYFQNEAQLEKSRLLSDRFSAERPKGSFSTLEIQRTEQGDSAMYLCASSSRTGHNEQFFGPGTRLTVL.

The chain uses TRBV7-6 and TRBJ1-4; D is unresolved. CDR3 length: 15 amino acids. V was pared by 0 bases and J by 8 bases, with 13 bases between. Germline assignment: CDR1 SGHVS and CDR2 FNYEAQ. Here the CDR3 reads CASSLAGFLTEKLFF. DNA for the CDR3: TGTGCCAGCAGCTTAGCCGGGTTTCTGACGGAAAAACTGTTTTTT.

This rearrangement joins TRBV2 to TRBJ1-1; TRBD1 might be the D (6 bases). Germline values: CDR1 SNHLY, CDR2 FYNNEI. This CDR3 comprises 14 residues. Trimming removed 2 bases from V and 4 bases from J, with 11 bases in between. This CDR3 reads CASSESVRGTEAFF. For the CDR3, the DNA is TGTGCCAGCAGTGAAAGCGTCAGGGGCACTGAAGCTTTCTTT.

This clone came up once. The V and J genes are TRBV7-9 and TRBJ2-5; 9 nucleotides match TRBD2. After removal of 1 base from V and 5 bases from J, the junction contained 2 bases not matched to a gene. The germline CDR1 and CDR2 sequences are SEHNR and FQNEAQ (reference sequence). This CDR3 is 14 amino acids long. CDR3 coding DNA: TGTGCCAGCAGCTTAGGACTAGCGGTCGAGACCCAGTACTTC. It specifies CASSLGLAVETQYF.

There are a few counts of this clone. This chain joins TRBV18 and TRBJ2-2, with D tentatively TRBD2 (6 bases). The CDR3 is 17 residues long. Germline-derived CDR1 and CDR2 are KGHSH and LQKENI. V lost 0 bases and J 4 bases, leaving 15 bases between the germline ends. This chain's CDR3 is CASSPPTNKGLTGELFF. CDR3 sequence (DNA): TGTGCCAGCTCACCACCTACAAACAAGGGACTCACCGGGGAGCTGTTTTTT.

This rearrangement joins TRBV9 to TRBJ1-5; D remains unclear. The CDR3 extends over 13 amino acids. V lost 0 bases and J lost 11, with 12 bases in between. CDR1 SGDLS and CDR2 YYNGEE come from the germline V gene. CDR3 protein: CASSVDESSSQHF. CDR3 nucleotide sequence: TGTGCCAGCAGCGTAGACGAGTCGTCGTCCCAGCATTTT.

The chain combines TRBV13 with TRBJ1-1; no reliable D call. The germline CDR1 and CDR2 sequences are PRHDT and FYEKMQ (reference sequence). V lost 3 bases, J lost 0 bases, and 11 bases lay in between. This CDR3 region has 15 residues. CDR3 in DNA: TGTGCCAGCAGCTTTAGCGGACGGTTGAACACTGAAGCTTTCTTT. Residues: CASSFSGRLNTEAFF. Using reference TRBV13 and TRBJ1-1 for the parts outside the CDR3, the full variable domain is AAGVIQSPRHLIKEKRETATLKCYPIPRHDTVYWYQQGPGQDPQFLISFYEKMQSDKGSIPDRFSAQQFSDYHSELNMSSLELGDSALYFCASSFSGRLNTEAFFGQGTRLTVV.